The T cell receptor beta chain under discussion was sequenced for a study of T cell changes during pregnancy in multiple sclerosis. The table came from immunoSEQ multiplex PCR; TCRdb's copy has only in-frame clones and leaves some out. The data hold 45,000 to 60,000 clones, with around 92% observed a single time. The sequence was collected from a female donor with multiple sclerosis, enrolled in a pregnancy study. The sequencing here drew on CD4+ T cells from peripheral blood mononuclear cells, taken in the third trimester of pregnancy.

CDR3 DNA: TGTGCCAGTAGTATTATACGGGTTACCGGGGAGCTGTTTTTT. It specifies CASSIIRVTGELFF. The gene calls are TRBV19 and TRBJ2-2; D not resolved. V was shortened by 3 bases and J by 5 bases, with 10 bases between the two germline ends. CDR3 length: 14 residues. CDR1 LNHDA and CDR2 SQIVND come from the germline V gene (reference sequence).